One sample yielded the 18 T cell receptor beta chains listed below, sequenced in a study of vaccination and CD4 T cells after COVID-19. Time point of the sample: late sampling 161 to 241 days after vaccination in a few convalescent patients. Regarding treatment: approximately 9-day PBMC culture with coronavirus spike peptide pools or control peptides (ViraFEST assay). Antigens of these TCRs are unknown. Sequencing of the DNA from cultured CD4+ T cells was carried out with the Oncomine TCR Beta short-read assay. One entry per CDR3 protein results from TCRdb running MiXCR on the PCR reads. The data contain around 27,000 distinct CDR3 sequences, 36% of them singletons. The sample consisted of CD4+ T cells from blood, cultured in vitro, taken about 7 months after SARS-CoV-2 vaccination. These receptors were collected from a human donor who had recovered from COVID-19.

The chain links TRBV28 to TRBJ2-5; TRBD2 agrees at 7 bases. Germline CDR1 reads MDHEN; CDR2 reads SYDVKM. The CDR3 runs to 16 residues. Trimming took 2 bases from V and 5 from J; bases not matched to a gene: 11. CDR3 nucleotides: TGTGCCAGCAGTTTAGCGGGAGCAGGTCGGCGGGAGACCCAGTACTTC. This encodes CASSLAGAGRRETQYF.

This clonotype rates as medium-sized. The chain carries TRBV20-1 and TRBJ1-2; D is unresolved. From germline, CDR1 is DFQATT and CDR2 SNEGSKA (reference sequence). CDR3 size: 13 residues. V was trimmed by 7 bases and J by 0 bases, leaving 12 bases between them. The CDR3 DNA is TGCAGTGGGGGTGAGGGAGCTAACTATGGCTACACCTTC. This codes for CSGGEGANYGYTF.

This clonotype was detected only a few times. The rearrangement links TRBV27 to TRBJ2-7; D gene uncertain. The CDR3 sequence is 15 residues long. Germline V gene sequence: CDR1 MNHEY, CDR2 SMNVEV (reference sequence). The V end was cut by 7 bases, the J end by 3 bases, with 19 bases between. CDR3 nucleotides: TGTGCCAGCACCCCCCGGAAAGGGATAAGCTACGAGCAGTACTTC. The encoded protein is CASTPRKGISYEQYF.

This clonotype was seen more than once but under ten times. The rearrangement joins TRBV7-9 to TRBJ2-7; possibly TRBD1 or TRBD2 for D (5 bases each). Between the trimmed V and J ends, which lost 8 bases and 6 bases, there was a span of 11 bases. CDR1 SEHNR and CDR2 FQNEAQ come from the germline V gene (reference sequence). CDR3 size: 11 residues. This chain's CDR3 is CASGGAGEQYF. CDR3 nucleotide sequence: TGTGCCAGCGGGGGTGCGGGCGAGCAGTACTTC.

This clonotype was found a few times. The chain joins TRBV6-2 or TRBV6-3 to TRBJ1-5; 7 bases align to TRBD1. V dropped 7 bases and J dropped 7; count of bases not matched to a gene: 25. The CDR3 loop spans 19 amino acids. Per germline, CDR1 MNHEY and CDR2 SVGEGT. The CDR3 sequence is CASTPHRTGPLVSGQPQHF. CDR3 in DNA: TGTGCCAGCACTCCACACCGGACAGGCCCCTTAGTAAGTGGGCAGCCCCAGCATTTT.

This clonotype occurred a few times. This sequence joins TRBV28 and TRBJ2-5; possibly TRBD1 for D (7 bases). Germline-derived CDR1 and CDR2 are MDHEN and SYDVKM. The CDR3 spans 15 residues. V was shortened by 3 bases and J by 3 bases, with 14 bases between the two germline ends. CDR3 protein: CASSFKGRGEETQYF. The CDR3 nucleotides read TGTGCCAGCAGTTTTAAGGGCAGGGGGGAAGAGACCCAGTACTTC.

V is TRBV10-3 and J is TRBJ1-3; 7 positions match TRBD1. Looked up from germline, CDR1 is ENHRY and CDR2 is SYGVKD. The CDR3 contains 14 residues. With V trimmed by 6 bases and J by 2 bases, 4 bases remained unmatched. CDR3 amino acids: CAIREGAAGNTIYF. CDR3 DNA sequence: TGTGCCATCAGGGAGGGGGCGGCTGGAAACACCATATATTTT.

The chain links TRBV14 to TRBJ2-5; possibly TRBD1 or TRBD2 for D (5 bases each). This CDR3 region has 16 residues. Trimming took off 2 bases at V and 0 bases at J, with 13 bases between the two ends. The germline CDR1 and CDR2 sequences are SGHDN and FVKESK. The CDR3 region has the DNA TGTGCCAGCAGCCAACTGGGACCCCTGGACCAAGAGACCCAGTACTTC. Protein product: CASSQLGPLDQETQYF.

This clonotype was seen only a few times. This chain links TRBV7-9 with TRBJ2-7; 10 bases map to TRBD1. Germline trimming cut 4 bases from V and 4 bases from J; bases unmatched to any gene: 7. The germline V gene has CDR1 SEHNR and CDR2 FQNEAQ (reference sequence). The CDR3 contains 15 residues. This chain's CDR3 is CASSSRTGGMYEQYF. The CDR3 region has the DNA TGTGCCAGCAGCTCGCGGACAGGGGGAATGTACGAGCAGTACTTC.

The J gene is TRBJ1-1, the V gene TRBV20-1; the match to TRBD1 covers 7 bases. V shed 6 bases and J 10 bases; nucleotides not matched to a gene: 8. This CDR3 spans 11 amino acids. Germline V lookup: CDR1 DFQATT, CDR2 SNEGSKA (reference sequence). CDR3 nucleotide sequence: TGCAGTGCAGAAGGTCCAGGGGGAGCTTTCTTT. It specifies CSAEGPGGAFF.

This chain connects TRBV6-2 or TRBV6-3 to TRBJ2-3, with D perhaps TRBD2 (6 bases). The V gene lost 8 bases and the J gene lost 1 base, with 13 bases spanning the gap. This CDR3 is built from 14 residues. Per the germline V gene, CDR1 is MNHEY and CDR2 is SVGEGT. CDR3 amino acids: CASVRGRGTDTQYF. The CDR3 region has the DNA TGTGCCAGCGTGCGGGGTCGGGGCACAGATACGCAGTATTTT.

The gene calls are TRBV20-1 and TRBJ2-3; no reliable D call. V was clipped by 2 bases and J by 7 bases, with 22 bases between them. The CDR3 is made up of 16 amino acids. Germline CDR1 reads DFQATT; CDR2 reads SNEGSKA (reference sequence). CDR3 bases: TGCAGTGCTAGAAATGAGAAGGGAAAGCTTGGAAATACGCAGTATTTT. Translation gives CSARNEKGKLGNTQYF.

This rearrangement joins TRBV20-1 to TRBJ2-7; 12 positions agree with TRBD1. The CDR3 has 14 amino acids. Germline CDR1 DFQATT, CDR2 SNEGSKA (reference sequence). The V segment lost 3 bases and the J segment 5 bases; nucleotides outside the gene matches: 5. CDR3 loop: CSASSGTGGHEQYF. The DNA for the CDR3 is TGCAGTGCTAGTTCCGGGACAGGGGGCCACGAGCAGTACTTC.

This clonotype has just one count. This chain connects TRBV6-2 or TRBV6-3 to TRBJ1-2; D is ambiguous. This CDR3 is 13 amino acids long. CDR1 is MNHEY and CDR2 is SVGEGT in the germline V gene. V lost 2 bases, J lost 7 bases, and 11 bases lay in between. CDR3: CASSYALVSGYTF. In nucleotides, the CDR3 is TGTGCCAGCAGTTACGCCCTGGTCTCTGGCTACACCTTC.

V gene TRBV28 combines with J gene TRBJ1-2, with no clear D. CDR3 length equals 14 residues. Trimming pared 3 bases from V and 8 bases from J, leaving 16 bases between. Per the germline V gene, CDR1 is MDHEN and CDR2 is SYDVKM. DNA of the CDR3: TGTGCCAGCAGTTTCCCTGGGAGGGCTTACGGCTACACCTTC. This sequence encodes CASSFPGRAYGYTF.

The CDR3 sequence: CASSGAGTSGEQYF. CDR3 nucleotide sequence: TGTGCCAGCAGTGGGGCTGGGACTAGCGGGGAGCAGTACTTC. The V and J genes are TRBV6-1 and TRBJ2-7, with 12 bases identical to TRBD2. The CDR3 is 14 residues long. V gave up 4 bases and J gave up 7 bases; unmatched junction bases: 5. Germline V gives CDR1 MNHNS, CDR2 SASEGT.

This chain links TRBV7-2 with TRBJ2-7, with 14 bases matching TRBD2. V shed 2 bases, J shed 12 bases, and the junction held 6 bases outside the gene matches. The length of the CDR3 is 14 residues. Looked up from germline, CDR1 is SGHTA and CDR2 is FQGNSA. CDR3: CASSLFGTSGGLYF. The CDR3 DNA reads as TGTGCCAGCAGCTTATTTGGGACTAGCGGGGGCTTGTACTTC.

This chain connects TRBV19 to TRBJ2-5, with TRBD2 identical over 9 bases. The CDR3 is 18 residues long. J gave up 0 bases and V 5 bases, and 13 bases lay outside the gene matches. The germline gives CDR1 LNHDA, CDR2 SQIVND (reference sequence). The CDR3 is CASSLRLAAFENQETQYF. DNA of the CDR3: TGTGCCAGTAGTTTGAGACTAGCGGCCTTCGAAAACCAAGAGACCCAGTACTTC.